These 29 T cell receptor beta chains were sequenced from one sample in a study of shared clonotypes between healthy human individuals. Sequencing used immunoSEQ multiplex PCR; TCRdb keeps in-frame clones, though not all of them. This table has about 600,000 clones, around 97% appearing once. The sequenced material came from naive CD4+ T cells sorted from blood. As to subset: CD45RA+ positively selected. The receptor source for this set is a young woman in good health.

The chain joins TRBV19 to TRBJ1-1; D remains unclear. The ends were cut back, 5 bases at V and 9 bases at J, with 19 bases in the middle. Germline assignment: CDR1 LNHDA and CDR2 SQIVND (reference sequence). This CDR3 is built from 14 residues. The CDR3 DNA follows: TGTGCCAGTAGTCCCTCCCCCCGGGAAGGCCAAGCTTTCTTT. It yields the protein CASSPSPREGQAFF.

V gene TRBV19 combines with J gene TRBJ2-7; D possibly matches TRBD1 or TRBD2 (6 bases each). The CDR3 runs 15 residues. Trimming cost V 7 bases and J 2 bases, with 18 bases left between them. Germline CDR1 reads LNHDA; CDR2 reads SQIVND (reference sequence). The CDR3 nucleotides read TGTGCCAGTAATCGGCTTGGGGGGCCTCCCTACGAGCAGTACTTC. Amino acids: CASNRLGGPPYEQYF.

This sequence joins TRBV19 and TRBJ1-5; 7 nucleotides agree with TRBD1. Germline lookup yields CDR1 LNHDA and CDR2 SQIVND (reference sequence). The CDR3 consists of 16 residues. Trimming took 3 bases from V and 5 from J; bases not matched to a gene: 10. Here the CDR3 DNA reads TGTGCCAGTAGTATCAGCGGGCAGGGGGGCGATCAGCCCCAGCATTTT. It codes for CASSISGQGGDQPQHF.

The CDR3 region is CASSLSWSAGPYEQYF. CDR3 nucleotide sequence: TGTGCCAGCAGCTTATCTTGGTCAGCGGGGCCCTACGAGCAGTACTTC. The chain has TRBV7-9 and TRBJ2-7, with 7 bases identical to TRBD2. CDR3 length: 16 residues. V lost 2 bases, J lost 2 bases, and 9 bases stayed unmatched. Germline CDR1 is SEHNR and CDR2 is FQNEAQ (reference sequence).

V is TRBV28 and J is TRBJ2-7; D unclear. Germline V gene sequence: CDR1 MDHEN, CDR2 SYDVKM. The CDR3 loop spans 14 amino acids. The V gene lost 5 bases and the J gene lost 1 base, with 12 bases spanning the gap. Written as DNA, the CDR3 is TGTGCCAGCAGTCCCTCGGTCCATTCCTACGAGCAGTACTTC. It codes for CASSPSVHSYEQYF.

This sequence joins TRBV7-9 and TRBJ2-7, with D unclear. V dropped 0 bases and J dropped 2 bases, with 8 bases sitting between them. The CDR3 totals 14 residues. Germline CDR1 is SEHNR and CDR2 is FQNEAQ (reference sequence). CDR3 sequence reads: CASSLAVVAYEQYF. The CDR3 bases are TGTGCCAGCAGCTTAGCAGTAGTAGCCTACGAGCAGTACTTC.

The gene calls are TRBV9 and TRBJ2-7; TRBD2 matches at 10 bases. The CDR3 runs 15 residues. V was pared by 3 bases and J by 4 bases, with 7 bases of the junction left unmatched. Germline V gene data show CDR1 as SGDLS and CDR2 as YYNGEE. In nucleotides, the CDR3 is TGTGCCAGCAGCGATGACCAGCGGGAGGGGTACGAGCAGTACTTC. Encoded protein: CASSDDQREGYEQYF.

This rearrangement joins TRBV7-9 to TRBJ2-6; TRBD1 matches at 8 bases. The CDR3 is made up of 16 amino acids. Germline V gene lookup returns CDR1 SEHNR and CDR2 FQNEAQ (reference sequence). The ends lost 7 bases at V and 0 bases at J; junction bases unmatched: 5. The CDR3 reads CASTLDRGSGANVLTF. In nucleotides, the CDR3 is TGTGCCAGCACCCTTGACAGGGGCTCTGGGGCCAACGTCCTGACTTTC.

V and J are TRBV15 and TRBJ2-1, with D perhaps matching TRBD1 (6 bases). The germline V gene encodes CDR1 LNHNV and CDR2 YYDKDF (reference sequence). The CDR3 has 16 amino acids. V lost 7 bases and J lost 0, with 16 bases in between. The CDR3 spells CATTTGQPSSYNEQFF. CDR3 DNA: TGTGCCACCACCACGGGACAACCGAGCTCCTACAATGAGCAGTTCTTC.

This chain links TRBV2 with TRBJ2-5, with 7 bases lining up with TRBD2. The J call is doubtful: the DNA matches TRBJ2-7 better. Germline loops: CDR1 SNHLY, CDR2 FYNNEI. The CDR3 totals 15 residues. CDR3 amino acids: CASSDDAGVSYEQYF. CDR3 in DNA: TGTGCCAGCAGTGACGACGCGGGAGTCTCCTACGAGCAGTACTTC.

The V call is TRBV28, the J call TRBJ2-1; the D is unclear. The CDR3 spans 16 residues. In germline, CDR1 is MDHEN, CDR2 SYDVKM. V was trimmed by 4 bases and J by 6 bases, leaving 19 bases between them. CDR3 sequence reads: CASSSRTQTPSNEQFF. The CDR3, as DNA: TGTGCCAGCAGTTCCAGGACCCAAACGCCTTCCAATGAGCAGTTCTTC.

The rearrangement joins TRBV6-1 to TRBJ2-7; 9 bases fit TRBD1. Trimming took 8 bases from V and 4 from J; bases not matched to a gene: 9. CDR1 and CDR2 from the germline V gene are MNHNS and SASEGT. The CDR3 has 14 amino acids. DNA of the CDR3: TGTGCCAGCGGCCGGGACAGGGAAAGGTACGAGCAGTACTTC. Translating gives CASGRDRERYEQYF.

The rearrangement joins TRBV6-5 to TRBJ2-3; D remains ambiguous. Germline V gene data show CDR1 as MNHEY and CDR2 as SVGAGI. V dropped 5 bases and J dropped 8 bases, with 17 bases sitting between them. This CDR3 has 14 amino acids. The CDR3, as DNA: TGTGCCAGCAGTCTAAAAACATTTGGCGTTACGCAGTATTTT. This sequence encodes CASSLKTFGVTQYF.

V gene TRBV19 combines with J gene TRBJ1-2; D call uncertain. Germline V gene sequence: CDR1 LNHDA, CDR2 SQIVND (reference sequence). The CDR3 is made up of 11 amino acids. Trimming removed 8 bases from V and 1 base from J, with 5 bases in between. Written as DNA, the CDR3 is TGTGCCAGTTTCCATAACTATGGCTACACCTTC. It encodes CASFHNYGYTF.

The rearrangement links TRBV6-5 to TRBJ1-4; TRBD1 agrees at 7 bases. CDR3 length: 13 residues. The trim removed 6 bases at V and 8 bases at J, leaving 6 bases unmatched. Per the germline V gene, CDR1 is MNHEY and CDR2 is SVGAGI. DNA for the CDR3: TGTGCCAGCAGGGCACAGGGGAACGAAAAACTGTTTTTT. Its translation is CASRAQGNEKLFF.

V gene TRBV6-5 combines with J gene TRBJ2-1; 7 nucleotides match TRBD1. The germline V gene has CDR1 MNHEY and CDR2 SVGAGI. The CDR3 totals 15 residues. After removal of 8 bases from V and 10 bases from J, the junction contained 17 bases not matched to a gene. CDR3 sequence reads: CASAPRGSGPREQFF. CDR3 nucleotide sequence: TGTGCCAGCGCGCCCAGGGGGTCCGGGCCCAGGGAGCAGTTCTTC.

This chain links TRBV19 with TRBJ1-5; weak D call: TRBD1 (5 bases). V was shortened by 6 bases and J by 0 bases, with 12 bases between the two germline ends. This CDR3 region has 15 residues. CDR1 and CDR2 from the germline V gene are LNHDA and SQIVND (reference sequence). CDR3 amino acids: CASRTAYYSNQPQHF. The CDR3 region has the DNA TGTGCCAGTAGGACAGCCTATTATAGCAATCAGCCCCAGCATTTT.

The genes are TRBV18 and TRBJ2-4; TRBD1 is a possible D gene (6 bases). This CDR3 is built from 15 residues. Per the germline V gene, CDR1 is KGHSH and CDR2 is LQKENI. V lost 3 bases and J lost 1, with 10 bases in between. The CDR3 region has the DNA TGTGCCAGCTCACCCGCAGGGGAGGCCAAAAACATTCAGTACTTC. Its protein is CASSPAGEAKNIQYF.

V usage is TRBV29-1 and J usage is TRBJ1-2; 9 nucleotides agree with TRBD1. Looked up from germline, CDR1 is SQVTM and CDR2 is ANQGSEA. With V trimmed by 2 bases and J by 8 bases, 9 bases remained unmatched. The length of the CDR3 is 14 residues. The CDR3 protein is CSVESGQGLSGYTF. CDR3 nucleotides: TGCAGCGTTGAATCAGGACAGGGGTTAAGCGGCTACACCTTC.

The rearrangement uses TRBV11-2 and TRBJ2-1; D may be TRBD1 or TRBD2 (5 bases each). Trimming shortened V by 1 base and J by 12 bases, and 13 bases separated the two germline ends. This CDR3 is built from 13 residues. From germline, CDR1 is SGHAT and CDR2 FQNNGV. CDR3 DNA sequence: TGTGCCAGCAGCTTAGGTACAGCTGGGGGGCAGTTCTTC. It is translated as CASSLGTAGGQFF.

This chain joins TRBV28 and TRBJ1-1; D perhaps matches TRBD1 (6 bases). V shed 5 bases and J shed 4 bases, with 14 bases lying between them. This CDR3 is 14 amino acids long. The germline V gene encodes CDR1 MDHEN and CDR2 SYDVKM. The CDR3 is CASSLIGGGTEAFF. The CDR3 nucleotides read TGTGCCAGCAGTCTCATCGGAGGGGGCACTGAAGCTTTCTTT.

This rearrangement joins TRBV9 to TRBJ2-5, with 10 bases aligning to TRBD2. Per the germline V gene, CDR1 is SGDLS and CDR2 is YYNGEE. The CDR3 sequence is 16 residues long. V trimming: 0 bases; J trimming: 2 bases; junction bases outside the gene matches: 4. The CDR3 nucleotides read TGTGCCAGCAGCGTAGGAATAGCGGGAGGACAAGAGACCCAGTACTTC. As protein: CASSVGIAGGQETQYF.

J is TRBJ1-1 and V is TRBV11-2; 11 bases align to TRBD1. The V gene end was trimmed by 0 bases and the J gene end by 6 bases; junction bases not matched to a gene: 3. Germline V gene sequence: CDR1 SGHAT, CDR2 FQNNGV. The CDR3 totals 15 residues. CDR3: CASSLEGQGASEAFF. The CDR3 DNA reads TGTGCCAGCAGCTTAGAAGGACAGGGGGCGTCTGAAGCTTTCTTT.

The genes are TRBV19 and TRBJ2-3, with 11 nucleotides matching TRBD2. The CDR3 runs 15 residues. Germline V gives CDR1 LNHDA, CDR2 SQIVND (reference sequence). The V segment lost 9 bases and the J segment 2 bases; nucleotides outside the gene matches: 7. The chain's CDR3 is CARLGLAGLTDTQYF. CDR3 sequence (DNA): TGTGCCAGGTTAGGACTAGCGGGCCTCACAGATACGCAGTATTTT.

The genes are TRBV7-9 and TRBJ2-1; D is possibly TRBD1 (5 bases). V lost 6 bases to trimming and J lost 0 bases, with 12 bases between them. The length of the CDR3 is 15 residues. In germline, CDR1 is SEHNR, CDR2 FQNEAQ (reference sequence). CDR3 coding DNA: TGTGCCAGCAGAGAAACAGGTCCCTCCTACAATGAGCAGTTCTTC. This codes for CASRETGPSYNEQFF.

The chain joins TRBV11-2 to TRBJ1-4, with unresolved D. CDR3 length equals 15 residues. Germline assignment: CDR1 SGHAT and CDR2 FQNNGV. Trimming pared 4 bases from V and 8 bases from J, leaving 17 bases between. This CDR3 is CASSSDESSVEKLFF. CDR3 in DNA: TGTGCCAGCAGCTCCGACGAAAGTAGCGTGGAAAAACTGTTTTTT. Complete variable domain (other parts from reference TRBV11-2 and TRBJ1-4): EAGVAQSPRYKIIEKRQSVAFWCNPISGHATLYWYQQILGQGPKLLIQFQNNGVVDDSQLPKDRFSAERLKGVDSTLKIQPAKLEDSAVYLCASSSDESSVEKLFFGSGTQLSVL.

The chain employs TRBV15 and TRBJ2-5; 10 bases line up with TRBD2. CDR3 size: 19 residues. Germline lookup yields CDR1 LNHNV and CDR2 YYDKDF (reference sequence). Trimming at V came to 0 bases and at J to 4 bases, leaving 14 bases not matched to a gene. The CDR3 DNA sequence: TGTGCCACCAGCAGAGATTTGGGGAGCGGGAGGGCCGGAGCAGAGACCCAGTACTTC. Its translation is CATSRDLGSGRAGAETQYF.

This clone was seen only once. Written as DNA, the CDR3 is TGTGCCAGCAGCCCGGGACTTAAGACAGATACGCAGTATTTT. Amino acid sequence: CASSPGLKTDTQYF. This rearrangement joins TRBV11-3 to TRBJ2-3; D might be TRBD2 (6 bases). Germline loops: CDR1 SGHNT, CDR2 YENEEA. The CDR3 is 14 residues long. Trimming took off 5 bases at V and 3 bases at J, with 12 bases between the two ends.

The J gene is TRBJ1-5, the V gene TRBV27; 8 positions agree with TRBD1. Unmatched junction bases numbered 6, after V lost 3 bases and J lost 5 bases. Per the germline V gene, CDR1 is MNHEY and CDR2 is SMNVEV (reference sequence). This CDR3 comprises 15 residues. Here the CDR3 DNA reads TGTGCCAGCAGTTTGGGCAGGGGGCTAGATCAGCCCCAGCATTTT. Amino acid sequence: CASSLGRGLDQPQHF.